This T cell receptor (beta chain) derives from a study of beta chain features in type 1 diabetes. Sequenced material consisted of expressed TCRB transcripts (all of the isolated RNA was reverse transcribed). Profiling relied on immunoSEQ multiplex PCR, and the TCRdb table lists in-frame clones only, not all of them. This table holds hundreds of thousands of clones, 9% to 10% found once. Regarding the study as a whole: For type 1 diabetes patients, VDJ junctions showed fewer insertions and more deletions.

V lost 0 bases to trimming and J lost 1 base; unmatched junction nucleotides: 3. This CDR3 region has 17 residues. Germline CDR1 SGHRS, CDR2 YFSETQ. Comment on this clone: Its matching antigen is unknown.

Each of the sorted populations had a purity greater than 95%. Sequencing was carried out using naive CD4+ T cells from blood. This sequence was found in a young woman in good health. This sequence joins TRBV5-1 and TRBJ2-4; 11 bases map to TRBD2. CDR3 bases: TGCGCCAGCAGCTTGGTGGGACTAGCGGACGCCAAAAACATTCAGTACTTC. Translation: CASSLVGLADAKNIQYF.